These 3 T cell receptor beta chains originate from one sample sequenced in a study of Graves' ophthalmopathy and Graves' hyperthyroidism. The authors amplified TCR beta CDR3 regions, and they did so from RNA transcripts for repertoire sequencing. Second-round multiplex PCR followed a first-round RT-PCR using HTBI primers. Each CDR3 protein gets one entry after TCRdb re-called the multiplex PCR reads with MiXCR. The data hold 650,000 to 800,000 distinct CDR3 sequences, with roughly two fifths observed a single time. Sequenced: peripheral blood. These receptors were obtained from an adult man with Graves' ophthalmopathy.

The chain joins TRBV7-9 to TRBJ2-6; maybe TRBD1 (5 bases). The CDR3 consists of 13 residues. Per germline, CDR1 SEHNR and CDR2 FQNEAQ (reference sequence). Trimming took off 5 bases at V and 4 bases at J, with 6 bases between the two ends. The CDR3: CASSRTGANVLTF. The DNA for the CDR3 is TGTGCCAGCAGCCGGACAGGGGCCAACGTCCTGACTTTC. The full variable domain, completed using reference TRBV7-9 and TRBJ2-6, is DTGVSQNPRHKITKRGQNVTFRCDPISEHNRLYWYRQTLGQGPEFLTYFQNEAQLEKSRLLSDRFSAERPKGSFSTLEIQRTEQGDSAMYLCASSRTGANVLTFGAGSRLTVL.

The V gene is TRBV7-2, the J gene TRBJ1-2; 10 bases align to TRBD1. Germline V gene lookup returns CDR1 SGHTA and CDR2 FQGNSA. The V gene end was trimmed by 5 bases and the J gene end by 2 bases; junction bases not matched to a gene: 5. The CDR3 sequence is 15 residues long. Written as DNA, the CDR3 is TGTGCCAGCAGCATCCCGGGACAGGGGAACTATGGCTACACCTTC. Protein sequence: CASSIPGQGNYGYTF. The full variable domain, with the rest looked up from reference TRBV7-2 and TRBJ1-2, is GAGVSQSPSNKVTEKGKDVELRCDPISGHTALYWYRQSLGQGLEFLIYFQGNSAPDKSGLPSDRFSAERTGGSVSTLTIQRTQQEDSAVYLCASSIPGQGNYGYTFGSGTRLTVV.

This clonotype occurred many times. This chain joins TRBV9 and TRBJ2-2; the D is unclear. V shed 0 bases and J shed 6 bases, with 6 bases lying between them. This CDR3 comprises 13 residues. Looked up from germline, CDR1 is SGDLS and CDR2 is YYNGEE. CDR3 nucleotides: TGTGCCAGCAGCGTAGGCCTGGCCGGGGAGCTGTTTTTT. As protein: CASSVGLAGELFF.